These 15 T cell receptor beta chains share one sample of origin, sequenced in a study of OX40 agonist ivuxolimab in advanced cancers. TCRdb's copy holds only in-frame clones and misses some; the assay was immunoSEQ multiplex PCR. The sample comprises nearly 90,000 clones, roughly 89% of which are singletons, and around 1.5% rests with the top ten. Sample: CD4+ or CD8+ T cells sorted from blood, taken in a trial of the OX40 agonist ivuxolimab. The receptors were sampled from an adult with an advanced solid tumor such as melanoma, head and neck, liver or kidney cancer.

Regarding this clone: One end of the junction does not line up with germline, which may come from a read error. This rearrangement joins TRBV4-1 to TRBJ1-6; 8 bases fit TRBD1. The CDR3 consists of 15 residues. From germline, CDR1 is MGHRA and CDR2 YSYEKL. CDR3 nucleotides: TGCGCCAGCGGCCAAGCCAGGACAGGGACTTCACCCCTCCACTTT. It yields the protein CASGQARTGTSPLHF.

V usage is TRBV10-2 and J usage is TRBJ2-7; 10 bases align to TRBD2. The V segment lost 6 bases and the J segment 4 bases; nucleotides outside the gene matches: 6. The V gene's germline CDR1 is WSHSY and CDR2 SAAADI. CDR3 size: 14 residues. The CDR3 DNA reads TGCGCCAGCAGGGAAGCGGGGGGGCCGTACGAGCAGTACTTC. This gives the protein CASREAGGPYEQYF.

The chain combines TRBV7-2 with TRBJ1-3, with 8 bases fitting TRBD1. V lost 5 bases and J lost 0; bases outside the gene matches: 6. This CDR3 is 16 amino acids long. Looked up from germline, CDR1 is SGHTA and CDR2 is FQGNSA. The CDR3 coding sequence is TGTGCCAGCAGCACCCAGGGACAGGTCTCTGGAAACACCATATATTTT. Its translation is CASSTQGQVSGNTIYF.

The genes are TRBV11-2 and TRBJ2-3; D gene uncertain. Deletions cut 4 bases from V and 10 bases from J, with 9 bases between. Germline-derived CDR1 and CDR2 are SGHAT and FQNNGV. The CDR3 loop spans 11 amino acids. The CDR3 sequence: CASSSTSAQYF. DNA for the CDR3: TGTGCCAGCAGCTCCACCTCGGCGCAGTATTTT.

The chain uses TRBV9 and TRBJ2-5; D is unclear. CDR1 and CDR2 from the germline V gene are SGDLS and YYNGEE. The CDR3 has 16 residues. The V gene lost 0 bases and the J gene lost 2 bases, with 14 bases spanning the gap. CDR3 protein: CASSVASLYSQETQYF. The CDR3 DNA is TGTGCCAGCAGCGTAGCTAGTCTTTATTCTCAAGAGACCCAGTACTTC.

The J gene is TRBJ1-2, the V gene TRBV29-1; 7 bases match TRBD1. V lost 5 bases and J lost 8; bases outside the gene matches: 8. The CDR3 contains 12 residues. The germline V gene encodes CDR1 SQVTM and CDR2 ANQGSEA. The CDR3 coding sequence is TGCAGCGTTTCCAATCAGGGGGAAGGCTACACCTTC. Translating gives CSVSNQGEGYTF.

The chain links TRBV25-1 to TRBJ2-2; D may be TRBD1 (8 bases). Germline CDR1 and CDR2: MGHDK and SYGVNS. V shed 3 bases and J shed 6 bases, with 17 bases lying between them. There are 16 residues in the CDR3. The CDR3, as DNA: TGTGCCAGCAGTGATCGAGGACAGGGAGGGGCCGGGGAGCTGTTTTTT. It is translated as CASSDRGQGGAGELFF. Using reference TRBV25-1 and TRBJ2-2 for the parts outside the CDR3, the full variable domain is EADIYQTPRYLVIGTGKKITLECSQTMGHDKMYWYQQDPGMELHLIHYSYGVNSTEKGDLSSESTVSRIRTEHFPLTLESARPSHTSQYLCASSDRGQGGAGELFFGEGSRLTVL.

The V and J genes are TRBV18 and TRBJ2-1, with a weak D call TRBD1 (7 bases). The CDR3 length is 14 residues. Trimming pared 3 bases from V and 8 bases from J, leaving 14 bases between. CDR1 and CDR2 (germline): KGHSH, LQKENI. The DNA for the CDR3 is TGTGCCAGCTCACCGGAGGGGGCGTGGGATGAGCAGTTCTTC. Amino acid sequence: CASSPEGAWDEQFF.

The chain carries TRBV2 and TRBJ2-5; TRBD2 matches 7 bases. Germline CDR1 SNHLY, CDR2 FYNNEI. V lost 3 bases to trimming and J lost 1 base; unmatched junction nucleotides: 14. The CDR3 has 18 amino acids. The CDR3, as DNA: TGTGCCAGCAGTGAGTTATTCTGGGCGGGAGACAGCCAAGAGACCCAGTACTTC. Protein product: CASSELFWAGDSQETQYF.

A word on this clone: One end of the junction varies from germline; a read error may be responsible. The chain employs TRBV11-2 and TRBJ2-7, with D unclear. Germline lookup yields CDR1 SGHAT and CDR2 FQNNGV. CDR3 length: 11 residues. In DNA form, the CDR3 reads TGTGCCAGCAGCCCCTCCTTCGAGCAGTACTTC. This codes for CASSPSFEQYF.

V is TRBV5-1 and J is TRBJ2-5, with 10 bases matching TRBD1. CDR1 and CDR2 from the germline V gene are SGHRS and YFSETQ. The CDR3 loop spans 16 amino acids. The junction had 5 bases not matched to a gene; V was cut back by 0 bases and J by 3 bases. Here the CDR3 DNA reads TGCGCCAGCAGCTTGGGGCAGACAGGGGGCAAAGAGACCCAGTACTTC. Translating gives CASSLGQTGGKETQYF. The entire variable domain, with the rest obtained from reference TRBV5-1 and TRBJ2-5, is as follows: KAGVTQTPRYLIKTRGQQVTLSCSPISGHRSVSWYQQTPGQGLQFLFEYFSETQRNKGNFPGRFSGRQFSNSRSEMNVSTLELGDSALYLCASSLGQTGGKETQYFGPGTRLLVL.

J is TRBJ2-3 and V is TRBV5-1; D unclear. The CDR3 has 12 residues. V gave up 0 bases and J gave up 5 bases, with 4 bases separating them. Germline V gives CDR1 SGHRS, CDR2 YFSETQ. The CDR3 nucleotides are TGCGCCAGCAGCTTGGGGGGAGATACGCAGTATTTT. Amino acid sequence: CASSLGGDTQYF.

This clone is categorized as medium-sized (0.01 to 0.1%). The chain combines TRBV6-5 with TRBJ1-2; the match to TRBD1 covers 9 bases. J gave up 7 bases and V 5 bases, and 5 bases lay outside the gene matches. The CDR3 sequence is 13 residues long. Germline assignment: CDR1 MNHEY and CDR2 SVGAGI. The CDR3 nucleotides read TGTGCCAGCAGTACAGGGGGCATGGGTGGCTACACCTTC. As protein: CASSTGGMGGYTF.

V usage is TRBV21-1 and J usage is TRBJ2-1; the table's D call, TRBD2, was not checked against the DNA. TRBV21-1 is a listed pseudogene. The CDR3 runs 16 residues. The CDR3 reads CASSTGIAPPSNEQFF. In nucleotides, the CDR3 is TGTGCCAGCAGCACCGGGATAGCCCCTCCATCCAATGAGCAGTTCTTC.

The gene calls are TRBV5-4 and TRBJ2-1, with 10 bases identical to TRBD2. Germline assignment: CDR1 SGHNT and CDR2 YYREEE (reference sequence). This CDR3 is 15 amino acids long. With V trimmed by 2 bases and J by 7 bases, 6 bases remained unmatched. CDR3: CASSFGLAGDNEQFF. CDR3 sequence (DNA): TGTGCCAGCAGCTTTGGGCTAGCGGGAGATAATGAGCAGTTCTTC.